The 10 T cell receptor beta chains below all came from one sample that was sequenced in a study of blood T cells in healthy people across ages. Alongside a J-beta primer mix, a sample-barcoded 5' primer served in a second PCR lasting roughly 7 to 12 cycles. TCRdb reanalysed the 5' RACE reads using MiXCR and keeps one entry per CDR3 protein. The sample has over 1,300,000 distinct CDR3 sequences, 45% to 70% seen once. Sequenced material: blood. The receptors derive from a young man in good health.

V is TRBV9 and J is TRBJ2-1; D is possibly TRBD1 (6 bases). Germline CDR1 and CDR2: SGDLS and YYNGEE. This CDR3 spans 14 amino acids. The V end lost 3 bases, the J end lost 4 bases, and 11 bases lay between the germline ends. The CDR3 is CASSADRFYNEQFF. CDR3 nucleotides: TGTGCCAGCAGCGCGGACAGATTTTACAATGAGCAGTTCTTC.

This chain joins TRBV4-1 and TRBJ1-2; D might be TRBD1 (6 bases). The CDR3 sequence is 14 residues long. V lost 0 bases, J lost 5 bases, and 10 bases lay in between. CDR1 is MGHRA and CDR2 is YSYEKL in the germline V gene. The CDR3 loop is CASSQEGGLYGYTF. In nucleotides, the CDR3 is TGCGCCAGCAGCCAAGAGGGGGGGCTTTATGGCTACACCTTC.

This chain links TRBV27 with TRBJ1-2, with 8 bases matching TRBD1. CDR1 and CDR2 (germline): MNHEY, SMNVEV (reference sequence). V shed 2 bases and J 7 bases; nucleotides not matched to a gene: 3. The CDR3 has 13 residues. The chain's CDR3 is CASSLAGGVGYTF. The CDR3 nucleotides read TGTGCCAGCAGTTTAGCAGGGGGCGTTGGCTACACCTTC.

In this sample, this clonotype turned up a few times. V and J are TRBV4-1 and TRBJ2-1, with D tentatively TRBD2 (5 bases). The CDR3 extends over 16 amino acids. Germline V CDR1 and CDR2: MGHRA, YSYEKL. V was cut by 1 base and J by 3 bases, with 13 bases left in between. The CDR3 region is CASSQVGVGLYNEQFF. The CDR3 coding sequence is TGCGCCAGCAGCCAAGTCGGAGTCGGACTCTACAATGAGCAGTTCTTC.

The gene calls are TRBV28 and TRBJ2-4, with a weak D call TRBD1 (6 bases). The DNA end lines up better with TRBJ2-7; the J call may be wrong. Germline CDR1 is MDHEN and CDR2 is SYDVKM. This CDR3 is 15 amino acids long. The CDR3 nucleotides are TGTGCCAGCAGTTTAATGTCAGGACAGTACTACGAGCAGTACTTC. Protein product: CASSLMSGQYYEQYF.

This rearrangement joins TRBV10-3 to TRBJ2-3; 10 nucleotides agree with TRBD2. The V gene end was trimmed by 0 bases and the J gene end by 5 bases; junction bases not matched to a gene: 8. In germline, CDR1 is ENHRY, CDR2 SYGVKD. The CDR3 totals 17 residues. CDR3 in DNA: TGTGCCATCAGTGAGTCTGGAGCGGGGGGGCCGGGAGATACGCAGTATTTT. Protein sequence: CAISESGAGGPGDTQYF.

This clonotype was recorded once. One end of the junction varies from germline; a read error may be responsible. The genes are TRBV12-3 or TRBV12-4 and TRBJ1-6; D is uncertain. The CDR3 runs to 14 residues. The CDR3 here is CTSSFRTPYSPLHF. DNA for the CDR3: TGTACCAGCAGTTTTAGGACTCCCTATTCACCCCTCCACTTT.

The chain combines TRBV29-1 with TRBJ2-7; TRBD2 matches at 9 bases. The DNA end is a closer match to TRBJ2-5, so the J assignment may be wrong. The germline CDR1 and CDR2 sequences are SQVTM and ANQGSEA. The CDR3 totals 13 residues. The CDR3 DNA sequence: TGCAGCGTTGCGCGGGAGGGCCGTGAGACCCAGTACTTC. Amino acid sequence: CSVAREGRETQYF.

CDR3 DNA sequence: TGCAGCGTTGCCGGGGCGCGAAGTCAGCCCCAGCATTTT. Translation gives CSVAGARSQPQHF. V and J are TRBV29-1 and TRBJ1-5, with D perhaps matching TRBD1 (5 bases). V was cut by 4 bases and J by 6 bases, with 13 bases left in between. Germline V gene data show CDR1 as SQVTM and CDR2 as ANQGSEA. The CDR3 sequence is 13 residues long.

This sequence joins TRBV6-5 and TRBJ1-1; no clear D. This CDR3 has 16 residues. The V end was cut by 6 bases, the J end by 1 base, with 18 bases between. Looked up from germline, CDR1 is MNHEY and CDR2 is SVGAGI. CDR3: CASSRDPRWTNTEAFF. As DNA, the CDR3 is TGTGCCAGCAGCCGAGACCCCCGTTGGACGAACACTGAAGCTTTCTTT.